The clone carrying this TCR beta chain has more than one count but fewer than ten. Its antigen is not known. Authors' processing steps: Between about 23,224 and 700,000 TCRs appeared in each sample, and the median stood at roughly 95,000. TCRdb ran MiXCR on the RACE reads and lists one entry per CDR3 protein. These V and J calls are TCRdb output, not the study's own analysis. The table shows 100,000 or so distinct CDR3 sequences, with under 40% occurring only once. The CDR3 runs to 14 residues. CDR1 and CDR2 (germline): DFQATT, SNEGSKA (reference sequence). Trimming removed 6 bases from V and 0 bases from J; junction bases left unmatched: 5. The data originate from a study of human T cells and chemical hapten exposure. For the study at large: TCR yields per sample varied mostly from small pooled library volume differences.

Findings and limits, study-wide: Patch test score was positively correlated with the counts of PT1 expanded TCRs.

Time point given: patch test 3, about 24 weeks after DPC sensitization. The sample's treatment: therapeutic diphenylcyclopropenone sensitization with weekly scalp DPC. Drawing of blood took place ahead of applying each patch test. Sequences were derived from whole blood, sampled in connection with sensitization to the hapten diphenylcyclopropenone (DPC). The sequence derives from a man in his forties with alopecia areata. Some clones in this sample may be carry-over from other donors' samples. V is TRBV20-1 and J is TRBJ2-3; 8 bases match TRBD2. The CDR3 here is CSAGSGASTDTQYF. CDR3 coding DNA: TGCAGTGCAGGTAGCGGGGCTAGCACAGATACGCAGTATTTT.